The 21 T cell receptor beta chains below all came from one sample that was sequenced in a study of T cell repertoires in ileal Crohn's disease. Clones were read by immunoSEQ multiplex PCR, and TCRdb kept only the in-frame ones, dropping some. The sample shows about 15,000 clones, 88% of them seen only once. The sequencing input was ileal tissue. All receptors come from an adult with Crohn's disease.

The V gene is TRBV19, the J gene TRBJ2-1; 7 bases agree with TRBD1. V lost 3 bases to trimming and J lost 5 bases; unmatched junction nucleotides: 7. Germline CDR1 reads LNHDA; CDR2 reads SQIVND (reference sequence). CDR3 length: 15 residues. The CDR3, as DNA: TGTGCCAGTAGTATTTGGGGACAGCATAACAATGAGCAGTTCTTC. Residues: CASSIWGQHNNEQFF.

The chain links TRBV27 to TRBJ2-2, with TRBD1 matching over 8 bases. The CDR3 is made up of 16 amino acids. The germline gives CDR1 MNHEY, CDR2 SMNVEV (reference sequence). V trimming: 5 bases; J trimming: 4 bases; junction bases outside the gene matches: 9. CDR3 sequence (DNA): TGTGCCAGCAGTCCATTCCGACAGGGGCTCACCGGGGAGCTGTTTTTT. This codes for CASSPFRQGLTGELFF.

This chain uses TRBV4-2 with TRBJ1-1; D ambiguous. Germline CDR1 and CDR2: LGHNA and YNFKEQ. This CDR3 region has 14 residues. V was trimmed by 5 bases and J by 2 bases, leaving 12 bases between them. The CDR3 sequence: CASSSGLRNTEAFF. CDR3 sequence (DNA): TGTGCCAGCAGCAGCGGGCTGAGAAACACTGAAGCTTTCTTT.

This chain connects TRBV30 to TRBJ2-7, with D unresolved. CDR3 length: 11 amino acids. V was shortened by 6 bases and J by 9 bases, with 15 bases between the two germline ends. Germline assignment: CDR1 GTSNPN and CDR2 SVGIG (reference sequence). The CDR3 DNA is TGTGCCTGCTCCAATACGCAGGTGCAGTACTTC. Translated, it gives CACSNTQVQYF.

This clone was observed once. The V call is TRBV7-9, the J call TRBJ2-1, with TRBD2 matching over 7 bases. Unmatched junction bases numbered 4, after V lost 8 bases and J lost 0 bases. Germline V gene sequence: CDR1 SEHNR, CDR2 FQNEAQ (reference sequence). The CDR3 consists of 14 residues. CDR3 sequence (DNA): TGTGCCAGCCTAAGCGGGACCTCCTACAATGAGCAGTTCTTC. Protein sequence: CASLSGTSYNEQFF.

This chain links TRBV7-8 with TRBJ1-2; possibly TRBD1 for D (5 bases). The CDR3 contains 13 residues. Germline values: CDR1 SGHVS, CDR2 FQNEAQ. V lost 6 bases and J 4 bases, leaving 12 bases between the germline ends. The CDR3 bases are TGTGCCAGCAGGGACATCCTCCTCTATGGCTACACCTTC. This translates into CASRDILLYGYTF.

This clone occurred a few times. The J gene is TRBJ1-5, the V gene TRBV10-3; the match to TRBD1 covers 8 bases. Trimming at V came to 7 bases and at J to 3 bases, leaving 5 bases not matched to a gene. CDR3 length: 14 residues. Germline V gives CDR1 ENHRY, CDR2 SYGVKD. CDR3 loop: CAIKQGADNQPQHF. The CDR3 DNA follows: TGTGCCATCAAGCAGGGGGCCGACAATCAGCCCCAGCATTTT.

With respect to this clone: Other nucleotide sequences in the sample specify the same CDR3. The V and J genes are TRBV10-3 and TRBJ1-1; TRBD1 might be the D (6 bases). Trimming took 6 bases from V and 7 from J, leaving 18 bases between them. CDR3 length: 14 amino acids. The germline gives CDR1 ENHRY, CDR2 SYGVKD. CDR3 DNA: TGTGCCATCAGCGGACAGCAACTAAGGAATGAAGCTTTCTTT. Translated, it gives CAISGQQLRNEAFF.

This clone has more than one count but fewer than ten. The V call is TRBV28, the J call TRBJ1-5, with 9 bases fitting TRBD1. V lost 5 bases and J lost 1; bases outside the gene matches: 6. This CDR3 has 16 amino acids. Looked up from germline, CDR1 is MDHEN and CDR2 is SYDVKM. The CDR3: CASSPGTGWSNQPQHF. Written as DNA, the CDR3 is TGTGCCAGCAGTCCCGGGACAGGGTGGAGCAATCAGCCCCAGCATTTT.

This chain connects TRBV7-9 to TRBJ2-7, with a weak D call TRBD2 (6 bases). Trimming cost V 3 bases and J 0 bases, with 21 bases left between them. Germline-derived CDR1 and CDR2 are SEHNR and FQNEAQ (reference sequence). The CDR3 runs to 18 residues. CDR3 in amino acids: CASSFAPGVERSSYEQYF. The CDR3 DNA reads TGTGCCAGCAGCTTCGCCCCGGGGGTTGAGCGGAGCTCCTACGAGCAGTACTTC. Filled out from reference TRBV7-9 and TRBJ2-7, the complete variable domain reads DTGVSQNPRHKITKRGQNVTFRCDPISEHNRLYWYRQTLGQGPEFLTYFQNEAQLEKSRLLSDRFSAERPKGSFSTLEIQRTEQGDSAMYLCASSFAPGVERSSYEQYFGPGTRLTVT.

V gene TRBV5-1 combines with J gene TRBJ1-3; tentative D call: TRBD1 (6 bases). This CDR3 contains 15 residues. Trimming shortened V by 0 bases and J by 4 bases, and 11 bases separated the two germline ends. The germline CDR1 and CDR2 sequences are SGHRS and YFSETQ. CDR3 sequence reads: CASSLEGGGGNTIYF. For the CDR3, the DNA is TGCGCCAGCAGCTTGGAAGGGGGGGGCGGAAACACCATATATTTT.

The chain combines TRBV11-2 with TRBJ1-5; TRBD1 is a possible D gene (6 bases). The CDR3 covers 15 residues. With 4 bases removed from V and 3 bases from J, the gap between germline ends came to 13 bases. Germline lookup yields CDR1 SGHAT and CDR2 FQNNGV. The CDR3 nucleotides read TGTGCCAGCAGCTCTTTACAGGGTTTCAATCAGCCCCAGCATTTT. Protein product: CASSSLQGFNQPQHF.

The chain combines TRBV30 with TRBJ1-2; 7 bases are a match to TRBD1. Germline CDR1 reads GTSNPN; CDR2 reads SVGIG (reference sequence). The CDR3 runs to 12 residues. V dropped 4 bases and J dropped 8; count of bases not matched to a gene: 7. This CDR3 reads CAWIQGTGGYTF. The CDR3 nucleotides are TGTGCCTGGATACAGGGGACGGGGGGCTACACCTTC.

The CDR3 bases are TGTGCCAGCAGGCAGAGGACAGGGGTGGGAGAGCAGTACTTC. Translation gives CASRQRTGVGEQYF. The chain has TRBV14 and TRBJ2-7, with 9 bases lining up with TRBD1. The CDR3 consists of 14 residues. V shed 6 bases, J shed 7 bases, and the junction held 10 bases outside the gene matches. Germline V gene sequence: CDR1 SGHDN, CDR2 FVKESK. The full variable domain, in which reference TRBV14 and TRBJ2-7 provide the parts outside the CDR3, is EAGVTQFPSHSVIEKGQTVTLRCDPISGHDNLYWYRRVMGKEIKFLLHFVKESKQDESGMPNNRFLAERTGGTYSTLKVQPAELEDSGVYFCASRQRTGVGEQYFGPGTRLTVT.

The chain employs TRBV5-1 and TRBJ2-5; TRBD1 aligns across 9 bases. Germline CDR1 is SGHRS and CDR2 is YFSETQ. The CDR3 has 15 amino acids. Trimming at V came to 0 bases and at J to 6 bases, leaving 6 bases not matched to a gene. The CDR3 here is CASSLEAGTGKTQYF. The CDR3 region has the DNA TGCGCCAGCAGCTTGGAAGCGGGGACAGGGAAGACCCAGTACTTC.

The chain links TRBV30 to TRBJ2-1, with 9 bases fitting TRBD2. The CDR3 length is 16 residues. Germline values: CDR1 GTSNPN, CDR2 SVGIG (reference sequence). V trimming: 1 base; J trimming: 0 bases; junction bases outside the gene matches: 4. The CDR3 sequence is CAWSGYSGSSYNEQFF. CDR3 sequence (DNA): TGTGCCTGGAGTGGCTATAGCGGGAGCTCCTACAATGAGCAGTTCTTC. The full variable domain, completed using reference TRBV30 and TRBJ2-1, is SQTIHQWPATLVQPVGSPLSLECTVEGTSNPNLYWYRQAAGRGLQLLFYSVGIGQISSEVPQNLSASRPQDRQFILSSKKLLLSDSGFYLCAWSGYSGSSYNEQFFGPGTRLTVL.

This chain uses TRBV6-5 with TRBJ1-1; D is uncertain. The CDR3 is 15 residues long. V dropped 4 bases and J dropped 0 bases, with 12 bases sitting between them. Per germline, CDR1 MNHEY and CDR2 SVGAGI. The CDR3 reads CASSFGLQMNTEAFF. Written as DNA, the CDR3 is TGTGCCAGCAGTTTCGGCCTACAGATGAACACTGAAGCTTTCTTT.

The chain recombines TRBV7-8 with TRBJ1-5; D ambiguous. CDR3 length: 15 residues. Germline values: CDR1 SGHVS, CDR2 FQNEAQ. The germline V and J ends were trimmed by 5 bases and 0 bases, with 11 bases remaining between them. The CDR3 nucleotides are TGTGCCAGCAGCCTAAGACACGATAGCAATCAGCCCCAGCATTTT. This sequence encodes CASSLRHDSNQPQHF.

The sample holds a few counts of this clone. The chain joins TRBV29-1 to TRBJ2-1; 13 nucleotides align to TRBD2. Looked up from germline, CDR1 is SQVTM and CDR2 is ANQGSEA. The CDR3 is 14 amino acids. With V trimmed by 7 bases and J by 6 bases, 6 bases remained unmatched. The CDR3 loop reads CSGTSGGSTNEQFF. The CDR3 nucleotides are TGCAGCGGGACTAGCGGGGGATCCACCAATGAGCAGTTCTTC.

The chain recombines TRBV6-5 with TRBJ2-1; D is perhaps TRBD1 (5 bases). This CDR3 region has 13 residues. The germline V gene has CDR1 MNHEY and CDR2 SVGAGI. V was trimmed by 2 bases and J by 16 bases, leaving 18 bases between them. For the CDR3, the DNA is TGTGCCAGCAGTTACGGCTCCAGGGTTTTGTACTTCTTC. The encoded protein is CASSYGSRVLYFF.

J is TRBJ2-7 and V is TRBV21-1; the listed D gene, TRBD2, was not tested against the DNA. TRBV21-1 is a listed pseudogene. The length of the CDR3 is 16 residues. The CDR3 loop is CASSNLGLARVGEQYF. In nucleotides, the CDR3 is TGTGCCAGCAGCAACCTGGGACTAGCGAGAGTGGGGGAGCAGTACTTC.